Listed below are T cell receptor beta chains from one sample, sequenced in a study of blood T cell repertoires in COVID-19. TCRdb keeps only in-frame clones here, not all; method: immunoSEQ multiplex PCR. The profile covers over 250,000 clones, with 89% appearing a single time and roughly 1.8% taken by the ten largest. The source material was PBMCs or T cells enriched from blood (not recorded which). The origin of the receptors is a woman aged 55-69 years who had recovered from COVID-19. Each CDR3 is given with its conserved first and last residue. The D gene is left open where the match is weak. Only some rows state a clone size, as once, few, many or a class for expanded clones.

- TRBJ2-5 TRBV19 TRBD2 TGTGCCACCGCCCCCAGACTAGCGGGAAGCCAAGAGACCCAGTACTTC CATAPRLAGSQETQYF
- TRBJ2-2 TRBV19 - TGTGCCAGTAGTAGGCTGGCGAACACCGGGGAGCTGTTTTTT CASSRLANTGELFF
- TRBJ1-1 TRBV2 - TGTGCCAGCACCCCGGCGGGGTGGACTGAAGCTTTCTTT CASTPAGWTEAFF
- TRBJ2-3 TRBV28 TRBD2 TGTGCCAGCAGTTCACTTAGCGGGCTAGGTGATACGCAGTATTTT CASSSLSGLGDTQYF
- TRBJ2-7 TRBV5-6 TRBD2 TGTGCCAGCAGCCCGGGACTAGCGGGGTACGAGCAGTACTTC CASSPGLAGYEQYF
- TRBJ1-2 TRBV28 - TGTGCCAGCACCACTTACCCATCGACAGGTAGTGGCTACACCTTC CASTTYPSTGSGYTF
- TRBJ1-4 TRBV5-1 - TGCGCCAGCACCCCGGGGTGGTCTGCAACTAATGAAAAACTGTTTTTT CASTPGWSATNEKLFF
many TRBJ2-3 TRBV6-1 TRBD2 TGTGCCAGCAGTGAACTAGCGGGAGGTAGCACAGATACGCAGTATTTT CASSELAGGSTDTQYF
- TRBJ2-2 TRBV3-1/TRBV3-2 - TGTGCCAGCAGCCAAGCGGGGGAGCTGTTTTTT CASSQAGELFF
- TRBJ2-3 TRBV4-1 TRBD2 TGCGCCAGCAGCCGTTCCGGGACTAGCGCCGATACGCAGTATTTT CASSRSGTSADTQYF
- TRBJ1-4 TRBV15 - TGTGCCACCACGGGGGTGGTTAGCGAAAAACTGTTTTTT CATTGVVSEKLFF
- TRBJ1-1 TRBV6-5 TRBD1 TGTGCCAGCAGTTACCGGACAGGGTGGAACACTGAAGCTTTCTTT CASSYRTGWNTEAFF
few TRBJ1-1 TRBV6-5 - TGTGCCAGCAGATCCGGGTCCGGAGCCACTGAAGCTTTCTTT CASRSGSGATEAFF
- TRBJ2-3 TRBV6-5 - TGTGCCAGCAGTTACCTTGCGGATGATACGCAGTATTTT CASSYLADDTQYF
once TRBJ2-6 TRBV30 TRBD1 TGTGCCTGGGGACAGGGTATTGGGGCCAACGTCCTGACTTTC CAWGQGIGANVLTF
- TRBJ1-6 TRBV7-3 TRBD1 TGTGCCAGCAGCTTCACCGGGACAGGGAATAATTCACCCCTCCACTTT CASSFTGTGNNSPLHF
- TRBJ1-2 TRBV6-5 TRBD1 TGTGCCAGCCAGCCCCAGGGGGCCCGAGGCTATGGCTACACCTTC CASQPQGARGYGYTF
- TRBJ1-1 TRBV19 TRBD1 TGTGCCAGTAGGGACAGGGGGCGAAATTACGAAGCTTTCTTT CASRDRGRNYEAFF
- TRBJ1-1 TRBV7-3 - TGTGCCAGCAGCCGCGGTGGTGACACTGAAGCTTTCTTT CASSRGGDTEAFF
- TRBJ1-2 TRBV28 TRBD1 TGTGCCAGCAGCTTAACAGGGGCCCATGGCTACACCTTC CASSLTGAHGYTF
- TRBJ2-5 TRBV7-9 TRBD1 TGTGCCAGCAGCCTGACAGGGTATGAGACCCAGTACTTC CASSLTGYETQYF
- TRBJ2-3 TRBV27 TRBD2 TGTGCCAGCAGCGAGCGGGAGGTATTAGATACGCAGTATTTT CASSEREVLDTQYF
- TRBJ1-4 TRBV28 - TGTGCCAGCGGTGTGGCCGTTAATGAAAAACTGTTTTTT CASGVAVNEKLFF
- TRBJ1-6 TRBV5-4 - TGTGCCAGCAGCTGGGGGACGGGAGATAATTCACCCCTCCACTTT CASSWGTGDNSPLHF
- TRBJ1-1 TRBV14 - TGTGCCAGCAGCCAGATGCTGACATCCAACACTGAAGCTTTCTTT CASSQMLTSNTEAFF
- TRBJ1-1 TRBV5-4 TRBD1 TGTGCCAGCAACTTTGACAGGGGGAACACTGAAGCTTTCTTT CASNFDRGNTEAFF
- TRBJ1-6 TRBV6-5 TRBD1 TGTGCCAGCAGTTCGCGTCAGGGGGCCTTAGCTTCACCCCTCCACTTT CASSSRQGALASPLHF
- TRBJ1-1 TRBV7-9 TRBD1 TGTGCCAGCAGCTTGCTGGGACAGGGGGCTACTGAAGCTTTCTTT CASSLLGQGATEAFF
- TRBJ1-6 TRBV2 - TGTGCCAGCAGCGTGACCGGGACACGCGACTTT CASSVTGTRDF
- TRBJ1-2 TRBV19 - TGTGCCAGTAGTCCGTGGGGCAGGGGTTATGGCTACACCTTC CASSPWGRGYGYTF
- TRBJ2-5 TRBV30 - TGTGCCTGGGCGCATCAATTCGGGACCCAGTACTTC CAWAHQFGTQYF
few TRBJ2-7 TRBV5-8 TRBD2 TGTGCCAGCAGCTCCGGACTAGCGGGGGCTCTCTACGAGCAGTACTTC CASSSGLAGALYEQYF
- TRBJ1-2 TRBV30 - TGTGCCAGCCACGGGATTCCCGCTGGCTACACCTTC CASHGIPAGYTF
- TRBJ1-2 TRBV5-1 - TGCGCCAGCAGCTTGGACAGGAGCTATGGCTACACCTTC CASSLDRSYGYTF
- TRBJ1-1 TRBV4-2 - TGTGCCAGCAGCCCTACGTTGGGGGAGGCTGAAGCTTTCTTT CASSPTLGEAEAFF
- TRBJ2-7 TRBV28 - TGTGCCAGCAGTTCCCAAGGAGGGCTGGGCGAGCAGTACTTC CASSSQGGLGEQYF
- TRBJ2-1 TRBV19 TRBD2 TGTGCCAGTAGTGAAGCGGGAGTGGGTTACAATGAGCAGTTCTTC CASSEAGVGYNEQFF
- TRBJ1-1 TRBV3-1/TRBV3-2 - TGTGCCAGCAGCACTCAGGCGGGGGAAGCTTTCTTT CASSTQAGEAFF
- TRBJ2-7 TRBV7-3 TRBD2 TGTGCCAGCAGCTTAACGGGATCTAGCGGGGGCTCCTACGAGCAGTACTTC CASSLTGSSGGSYEQYF
- TRBJ2-6 TRBV7-9 - TGTGCCAGCACCTCCTCCGGGGCCAACGTCCTGACTTTC CASTSSGANVLTF
once TRBJ2-2 TRBV30 - TGTGCCTGGAGCCTCACGGGGGGCCTACTGAACACCGGGGAGCTGTTTTTT CAWSLTGGLLNTGELFF
- TRBJ2-5 TRBV28 TRBD2 TGTGCCAGCAGTGCCCCCCGGGGGGGGGCCGAGACCCAGTACTTC CASSAPRGGAETQYF
- TRBJ2-5 TRBV7-9 - TGTGCCAGCAGCTCCCGCGGACAAAAAGAGACCCAGTACTTC CASSSRGQKETQYF
once TRBJ2-1 TRBV6-5 TRBD2 TGTGCCAGTGCAAGGACTAGCGGGAGAAATGAGCAGTTCTTC CASARTSGRNEQFF
few TRBJ2-2 TRBV27 - TGTGCCAGCAGTTTCTCTTACATCGGGGTCACCGGGGAGCTGTTTTTT CASSFSYIGVTGELFF
- TRBJ2-1 TRBV5-6 - TGTGCCAGCAGCTTTGACAGTTACAATGAGCAGTTCTTC CASSFDSYNEQFF
- TRBJ1-5 TRBV6-5 - TGTGCCAGCCGCGGGGGGGGAGCTCAGCCCCAGCATTTT CASRGGGAQPQHF
- TRBJ2-1 TRBV6-1 - TGTGCCAGCAGTGATCGAGGGGGTAGATCGGTAGATGAGCAGTTCTTC CASSDRGGRSVDEQFF
- TRBJ2-7 TRBV2 TRBD1 TGTGCCAGCAGTCTCAAGGGACAGGGGGGATACGAGCAGTACTTC CASSLKGQGGYEQYF
- TRBJ2-7 TRBV7-3 - TGTGCCAGCAGCTTAACGCCCCGGTCGAATCCCTACGAGCAGTACTTC CASSLTPRSNPYEQYF
- TRBJ2-4 TRBV7-3 - TGTGCCAGCAGCTTAGGGCCAGGGCTTTTGGCCAAAAACATTCAGTACTTC CASSLGPGLLAKNIQYF
- TRBJ1-5 TRBV4-2 - TGTGCCAGCAGCCAAGCCGGGGGGCCCCAGCATTTT CASSQAGGPQHF
- TRBJ2-2 TRBV13 - TGTGCCAGCAGTCGACCGTTTAGGGGTCGCGGGGAGCTGTTTTTT CASSRPFRGRGELFF